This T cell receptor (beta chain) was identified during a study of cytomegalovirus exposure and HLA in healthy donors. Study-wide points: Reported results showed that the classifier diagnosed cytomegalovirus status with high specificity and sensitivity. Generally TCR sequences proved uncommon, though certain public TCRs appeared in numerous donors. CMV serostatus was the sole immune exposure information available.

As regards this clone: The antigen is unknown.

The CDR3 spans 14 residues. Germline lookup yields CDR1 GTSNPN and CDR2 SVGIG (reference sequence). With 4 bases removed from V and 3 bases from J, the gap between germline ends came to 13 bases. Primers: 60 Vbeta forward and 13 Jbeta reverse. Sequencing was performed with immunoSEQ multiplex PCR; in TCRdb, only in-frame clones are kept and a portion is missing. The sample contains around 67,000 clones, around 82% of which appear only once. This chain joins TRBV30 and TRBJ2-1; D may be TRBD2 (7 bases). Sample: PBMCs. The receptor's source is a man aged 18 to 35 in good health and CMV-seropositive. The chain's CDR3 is CAWKGEGYYNEQFF. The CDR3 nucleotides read TGTGCCTGGAAGGGGGAGGGGTACTACAATGAGCAGTTCTTC.